The 30 T cell receptor beta chains listed next were all sequenced from one sample in a study of persistence of HIV-infected CD4 T cells. The stimulus was an HIV-1 Gag 15-mer peptide pool, roughly 1 ug/peptide/mL. CD40L/CD69 double-negative CD45RO-high memory CD4+ T cells were collected. Antigens of these TCRs are unknown. The libraries were made with immunoSEQ version 4 in survey mode. The protocol was immunoSEQ multiplex PCR, while the TCRdb copy is restricted to in-frame clones and leaves out a portion. The table has 50,000 to 65,000 clones, roughly 77% seen once; the top ten hold around 1.7%. Sample: CD4+ T cells sorted from PBMCs after roughly 19-hour stimulation, taken from a patient who received antiretroviral therapy. The receptors were gathered from an adult man with HIV who was CMV-seropositive.

The chain recombines TRBV27 with TRBJ1-1; no definite D call. The CDR3 length is 14 residues. V lost 2 bases to trimming and J lost 0 bases, with 7 bases between them. Germline CDR1 and CDR2: MNHEY and SMNVEV (reference sequence). The CDR3 region is CASSLTVMNTEAFF. Written as DNA, the CDR3 is TGTGCCAGCAGTTTAACGGTTATGAACACTGAAGCTTTCTTT.

The chain employs TRBV9 and TRBJ1-3; D remains unclear. Germline V gene data show CDR1 as SGDLS and CDR2 as YYNGEE. The CDR3 length is 15 residues. V shed 5 bases and J shed 0 bases, with 12 bases lying between them. CDR3 nucleotide sequence: TGTGCCAGCAGTGACGAAGCCCTCTCTGGAAACACCATATATTTT. This encodes CASSDEALSGNTIYF.

The chain combines TRBV5-1 with TRBJ2-1, with 7 bases identical to TRBD1. Germline lookup yields CDR1 SGHRS and CDR2 YFSETQ. V lost 4 bases, J lost 12 bases, and 10 bases stayed unmatched. This CDR3 has 13 amino acids. The CDR3 protein is CASSRGNRDRQFF. The CDR3 coding sequence is TGCGCCAGCAGCCGCGGTAACCGGGACAGGCAGTTCTTC.

V usage is TRBV28 and J usage is TRBJ2-2, with 11 bases lining up with TRBD1. Germline CDR1 is MDHEN and CDR2 is SYDVKM. This CDR3 is built from 15 residues. J lost 5 bases, V lost 5 bases, and 4 bases had no gene match. As DNA, the CDR3 is TGTGCCAGCAGTATAGGGACAGGGGGGACCGGGGAGCTGTTTTTT. Translation: CASSIGTGGTGELFF.

The rearrangement joins TRBV15 to TRBJ1-1, with D possibly matching TRBD1 (5 bases). Germline values: CDR1 LNHNV, CDR2 YYDKDF (reference sequence). The length of the CDR3 is 16 residues. V was clipped by 0 bases and J by 5 bases, with 16 bases between them. CDR3: CATSRDRPNRGTEAFF. CDR3 in DNA: TGTGCCACCAGCAGAGATCGTCCGAACCGGGGGACTGAAGCTTTCTTT.

The chain uses TRBV5-1 and TRBJ2-1; 10 nucleotides align to TRBD1. CDR1 and CDR2 (germline): SGHRS, YFSETQ. There are 21 residues in the CDR3. The V gene end was trimmed by 2 bases and the J gene end by 0 bases; junction bases not matched to a gene: 17. In DNA form, the CDR3 reads TGCGCCAGCAGCTTTTTCCCGGGACAGGGGAGGGGCCCTAGCTCCTACAATGAGCAGTTCTTC. It translates to CASSFFPGQGRGPSSYNEQFF.

CDR3 coding DNA: TGTGCCAGCAGCCAAGATCCACCAGGGCTTAGCAATCAGCCCCAGCATTTT. Residues: CASSQDPPGLSNQPQHF. J is TRBJ1-5 and V is TRBV3-1 (or the pseudogene TRBV3-2), with D possibly matching TRBD1 (5 bases). Between the trimmed V and J ends, which lost 0 bases and 0 bases, there was a span of 12 bases. The germline gives CDR1 LGHDT, CDR2 YNNKEL (reference sequence). The CDR3 is made up of 17 amino acids.

The chain combines TRBV6-6 with TRBJ2-7; D may be TRBD1 or TRBD2 (5 bases each). V lost 6 bases to trimming and J lost 0 bases, with 12 bases between them. Germline V lookup: CDR1 MNHNY, CDR2 SVGAGI (reference sequence). The CDR3 contains 14 residues. CDR3 DNA sequence: TGTGCCAGCAGGGTGGCAGGGAGCTCCTACGAGCAGTACTTC. Protein product: CASRVAGSSYEQYF.

The CDR3 protein is CASSLGGLGTDTQYF. In DNA, the CDR3 is TGTGCCAGCAGCCTCGGAGGGTTGGGCACAGATACGCAGTATTTT. V and J are TRBV28 and TRBJ2-3; D perhaps matches TRBD2 (6 bases). V gave up 6 bases and J gave up 1 base, with 14 bases separating them. The CDR3 is made up of 15 amino acids. The V gene's germline CDR1 is MDHEN and CDR2 SYDVKM.

The genes are TRBV6-5 and TRBJ1-1; weak D call: TRBD1 (6 bases). The V gene lost 4 bases and the J gene lost 5 bases, with 14 bases spanning the gap. CDR3 size: 14 residues. Germline V CDR1 and CDR2: MNHEY, SVGAGI. The CDR3 reads CASSSRGGTTEAFF. The DNA for the CDR3 is TGTGCCAGCAGTTCCAGGGGAGGTACGACTGAAGCTTTCTTT.

As for this clone: Mismatch with germline at one junction end may stem from a read error. The rearrangement links TRBV6-5 to TRBJ1-2; no clear D gene. Germline V gives CDR1 MNHEY, CDR2 SVGAGI. CDR3 length: 16 amino acids. CDR3 coding DNA: TGTGCCAGCAGCTACTACGCCAGTACCTCTAACTATGGCTACACCTTC. Translation: CASSYYASTSNYGYTF.

J is TRBJ1-4 and V is TRBV3-1 (or the pseudogene TRBV3-2); 7 nucleotides match TRBD1. The CDR3 has 16 residues. Germline CDR1 reads LGHDT; CDR2 reads YNNKEL (reference sequence). V lost 4 bases to trimming and J lost 3 bases; unmatched junction nucleotides: 8. CDR3 DNA: TGTGCCAGCAGCCCCTTCCGGACAGGTTCTAATGAAAAACTGTTTTTT. This encodes CASSPFRTGSNEKLFF.

This chain joins TRBV9 and TRBJ1-3, with D possibly matching TRBD1 (6 bases). V dropped 2 bases and J dropped 1 base, with 13 bases sitting between them. CDR3 length: 16 amino acids. CDR1 is SGDLS, CDR2 YYNGEE, per germline. CDR3 sequence: CASSVLQGDSGNTIYF. In DNA form, the CDR3 reads TGTGCCAGCAGCGTCCTACAGGGAGATTCTGGAAACACCATATATTTT.

V usage is TRBV3-1 (or the pseudogene TRBV3-2) and J usage is TRBJ1-2, with 8 bases identical to TRBD1. This CDR3 is built from 15 residues. Per germline, CDR1 LGHDT and CDR2 YNNKEL (reference sequence). Trimming removed 1 base from V and 5 bases from J; junction bases left unmatched: 6. CDR3 region: CASSQANRGDYGYTF. The DNA of the CDR3 is TGTGCCAGCAGCCAAGCTAACAGGGGGGATTATGGCTACACCTTC.

Here the CDR3 reads CASNLGTGPADTQYF. As DNA, the CDR3 is TGCGCCAGCAACCTCGGAACGGGGCCAGCAGATACGCAGTATTTT. V is TRBV5-1 and J is TRBJ2-3; D possibly matches TRBD1 or TRBD2 (5 bases each). V was trimmed by 6 bases and J by 4 bases, leaving 18 bases between them. This CDR3 is 15 amino acids long. In germline, CDR1 is SGHRS, CDR2 YFSETQ. Complete variable domain (other parts from reference TRBV5-1 and TRBJ2-3): KAGVTQTPRYLIKTRGQQVTLSCSPISGHRSVSWYQQTPGQGLQFLFEYFSETQRNKGNFPGRFSGRQFSNSRSEMNVSTLELGDSALYLCASNLGTGPADTQYFGPGTRLTVL.

V usage is TRBV7-6 and J usage is TRBJ1-1; unclear D gene. CDR3 length: 12 residues. Germline-derived CDR1 and CDR2 are SGHVS and FNYEAQ. Trimming removed 1 base from V and 11 bases from J, with 11 bases in between. CDR3 DNA sequence: TGTGCCAGCAGCTTAGGAGGCCAGACGGCTTTCTTT. It translates to CASSLGGQTAFF.

The chain has TRBV19 and TRBJ2-2; 12 nucleotides align to TRBD2. The germline gives CDR1 LNHDA, CDR2 SQIVND (reference sequence). The V gene end was trimmed by 3 bases and the J gene end by 9 bases; junction bases not matched to a gene: 8. CDR3 length: 16 residues. The CDR3 DNA follows: TGTGCCAGTAGTATCGTAGCTAGCGGGGGGGCCAGGGAGCTGTTTTTT. Translated, it gives CASSIVASGGARELFF.

The genes are TRBV13 and TRBJ2-7; TRBD2 matches at 9 bases. The germline V gene has CDR1 PRHDT and CDR2 FYEKMQ (reference sequence). The CDR3 is 14 residues long. The V segment lost 2 bases and the J segment 3 bases; nucleotides outside the gene matches: 2. The CDR3 loop is CASSLSGGLYEQYF. CDR3 nucleotides: TGTGCCAGCAGCTTAAGCGGGGGGCTCTACGAGCAGTACTTC.

The chain joins TRBV6-5 to TRBJ2-7; unclear D gene. The CDR3 consists of 14 residues. V gave up 3 bases and J gave up 2 bases, with 11 bases separating them. The germline V gene encodes CDR1 MNHEY and CDR2 SVGAGI. Here the CDR3 reads CASSYGKIAYEQYF. CDR3 nucleotide sequence: TGTGCCAGCAGTTATGGGAAGATAGCCTACGAGCAGTACTTC.

This clone qualifies as medium-sized. This sequence joins TRBV3-1 (or the pseudogene TRBV3-2) and TRBJ2-1; no firm D call. CDR3 length equals 13 residues. Deletions cut 1 base from V and 10 bases from J, with 11 bases between. Germline assignment: CDR1 LGHDT and CDR2 YNNKEL (reference sequence). The CDR3 spells CASSQGTSWEQFF. The CDR3 DNA is TGTGCCAGCAGCCAAGGAACCAGTTGGGAGCAGTTCTTC.

This clone was seen only once. The chain joins TRBV28 to TRBJ1-2, with 8 bases that match TRBD1. The V segment lost 3 bases and the J segment 8 bases; nucleotides outside the gene matches: 8. This CDR3 comprises 14 residues. Germline V CDR1 and CDR2: MDHEN, SYDVKM. This chain's CDR3 is CASSLRTGRKGYTF. CDR3 sequence (DNA): TGTGCCAGCAGTTTGAGGACAGGGAGAAAAGGCTACACCTTC.

This rearrangement joins TRBV7-9 to TRBJ2-1; D is possibly TRBD1 or TRBD2 (6 bases each). V was cut by 2 bases and J by 8 bases, with 16 bases left in between. Germline V lookup: CDR1 SEHNR, CDR2 FQNEAQ (reference sequence). The CDR3 is made up of 15 amino acids. CDR3 residues: CASSLWVQGGDEQFF. In nucleotides, the CDR3 is TGTGCCAGCAGCTTATGGGTACAGGGAGGCGATGAGCAGTTCTTC.

The chain combines TRBV27 with TRBJ1-6; 11 bases line up with TRBD1. Germline-derived CDR1 and CDR2 are MNHEY and SMNVEV (reference sequence). The J segment lost 0 bases and the V segment lost 5 bases, leaving 9 bases of the junction unmatched. This CDR3 region has 19 residues. The CDR3 loop reads CASSPPRDRGASYNSPLHF. In DNA, the CDR3 is TGTGCCAGCAGTCCACCCCGGGACAGGGGGGCCTCCTATAATTCACCCCTCCACTTT.

The genes are TRBV10-3 and TRBJ1-1, with D uncertain. Trimming cost V 4 bases and J 0 bases, with 12 bases left between them. Per the germline V gene, CDR1 is ENHRY and CDR2 is SYGVKD. This CDR3 is built from 15 residues. CDR3 DNA sequence: TGTGCCATCAGTGGTACCGAACTGATGAACACTGAAGCTTTCTTT. Translation: CAISGTELMNTEAFF.

This clone was detected a few times. V usage is TRBV4-1 and J usage is TRBJ2-7; 7 positions match TRBD1. Germline V CDR1 and CDR2: MGHRA, YSYEKL. Trimming cost V 1 base and J 0 bases; bases outside gene matches: 3. This CDR3 is built from 15 residues. DNA of the CDR3: TGCGCCAGCAGCCAAGGGGACAGCCTCTCCTACGAGCAGTACTTC. This gives the protein CASSQGDSLSYEQYF.

This chain connects TRBV5-1 to TRBJ1-5; 7 bases are shared with TRBD1. The length of the CDR3 is 15 residues. CDR1 is SGHRS, CDR2 YFSETQ, per germline. V gave up 0 bases and J gave up 0 bases; unmatched junction bases: 0. This CDR3 is CASSLDRGSNQPQHF. CDR3 sequence (DNA): TGCGCCAGCAGCTTGGACAGGGGTAGCAATCAGCCCCAGCATTTT.

This clone was seen a handful of times. The chain joins TRBV6-5 to TRBJ1-2; possible D gene TRBD1, 6 bases. Germline V gene lookup returns CDR1 MNHEY and CDR2 SVGAGI. The CDR3 is 15 residues long. With 6 bases removed from V and 4 bases from J, the gap between germline ends came to 18 bases. CDR3 nucleotide sequence: TGTGCCAGCAGGGAGGGGGAGGGCGGAATCTATGGCTACACCTTC. The encoded protein is CASREGEGGIYGYTF.

The V gene is TRBV7-9, the J gene TRBJ1-1, with 8 bases fitting TRBD1. V shed 2 bases and J 12 bases; nucleotides not matched to a gene: 2. Germline V gives CDR1 SEHNR, CDR2 FQNEAQ (reference sequence). The CDR3 consists of 11 residues. CDR3 sequence reads: CASSLQGATFF. CDR3 DNA: TGTGCCAGCAGCTTACAGGGGGCGACTTTCTTT.

The gene calls are TRBV5-3 and TRBJ2-4; D not certain. TRBV5-3 is filed as an ORF, its function uncertain. This CDR3 has 16 amino acids. Trimming shortened V by 0 bases and J by 0 bases, and 10 bases separated the two germline ends. CDR3 DNA: TGTGCCAGAAGCTTGGTGTTCTTACTAGCCAAAAACATTCAGTACTTC. Amino acids: CARSLVFLLAKNIQYF.

The CDR3 here is CASSLEGGYEQYF. The CDR3 coding sequence is TGTGCCAGCAGTTTGGAGGGGGGCTACGAGCAGTACTTC. This chain joins TRBV28 and TRBJ2-7; D assignment may be TRBD1 or TRBD2 (6 bases each). Per the germline V gene, CDR1 is MDHEN and CDR2 is SYDVKM. The CDR3 is 13 amino acids. With 3 bases removed from V and 3 bases from J, the gap between germline ends came to 9 bases.